These 3 T cell receptor beta chains were sequenced from one sample in a study of graft-versus-host responses after intestinal transplantation. These receptors' targets are unknown. Method: immunoSEQ multiplex PCR; TCRdb's copy keeps in-frame clones and lacks some. The table includes over 100,000 clones, approximately 90% detected once. This specimen was unstimulated CD4+ T cells sorted from spleen or lymph node cells, taken before transplant. These receptors all stem from a human donor who was the organ donor for an intestinal transplant.

V gene TRBV2 combines with J gene TRBJ1-2; 7 bases are a match to TRBD1. The CDR3 consists of 14 residues. Losses at the gene ends were 7 bases for V and 8 bases for J; bases not matched to a gene: 13. CDR1 is SNHLY and CDR2 is FYNNEI in the germline V gene. The CDR3 DNA reads TGTGCCAGCAAAACGAGGGGACAGTCTATGGGCTACACCTTC. As protein: CASKTRGQSMGYTF.

This clone appeared a single time. CDR3 region: CACSIPEVTEAFF. The CDR3 DNA sequence: TGTGCCTGCAGTATCCCGGAGGTCACTGAAGCTTTCTTT. The chain is built from TRBV30 and TRBJ1-1; no clear D. Trimming removed 6 bases from V and 4 bases from J, with 15 bases in between. CDR1 GTSNPN and CDR2 SVGIG come from the germline V gene (reference sequence). The CDR3 is 13 amino acids.

In this sample, this clone turned up a few times. The rearrangement joins TRBV5-4 to TRBJ2-2, with TRBD2 matching 13 bases. The V gene end was trimmed by 5 bases and the J gene end by 0 bases; junction bases not matched to a gene: 7. This CDR3 region has 18 residues. Germline V gene sequence: CDR1 SGHNT, CDR2 YYREEE (reference sequence). The CDR3, as DNA: TGTGCCAGCAGTACTAGCGGGAGGGGGACGGCGAACACCGGGGAGCTGTTTTTT. Translation gives CASSTSGRGTANTGELFF. Full variable domain (missing parts from reference TRBV5-4 and TRBJ2-2): ETGVTQSPTHLIKTRGQQVTLRCSSQSGHNTVSWYQQALGQGPQFIFQYYREEENGRGNFPPRFSGLQFPNYSSELNVNALELDDSALYLCASSTSGRGTANTGELFFGEGSRLTVL.